This T cell receptor beta chain appears in the sequencing data of a study of T-cell memory formation after mild COVID-19. Study at large: TCR clusters showed largely donor specificity. Overall study findings and caveats: Contracting CD8+ clones were enriched in EMRA, CD4+ mainly in CM and EM. Contracting clones, day 15 to 85, had balanced CD4/CD8, and later expanders favored CD4+.

The CDR3 is 14 residues long. CDR1 SGHTS and CDR2 YDEGEE come from the germline V gene. With 5 bases removed from V and 3 bases from J, the gap between germline ends came to 13 bases. Notes on this clonotype: The target antigen is unknown.

TCRdb analysed the 5' RACE reads with MiXCR anew, one entry per CDR3 protein. Seen here are approximately 340,000 distinct CDR3 sequences, less than 20% observed once, and the top ten hold 20% to 25%. This receptor was obtained from a man aged 18 to 29 who had mild COVID-19 (a few samples of this study predate the infection). Cell type and time point are not known. The chain uses TRBV5-8 and TRBJ2-3; D remains unclear. The specimen sequenced was PBMCs or a T cell subset sorted from them (not recorded which). The CDR3: CASRLVGLTDTQYF. CDR3 DNA: TGTGCCAGCAGATTAGTAGGGTTGACAGATACGCAGTATTTT.